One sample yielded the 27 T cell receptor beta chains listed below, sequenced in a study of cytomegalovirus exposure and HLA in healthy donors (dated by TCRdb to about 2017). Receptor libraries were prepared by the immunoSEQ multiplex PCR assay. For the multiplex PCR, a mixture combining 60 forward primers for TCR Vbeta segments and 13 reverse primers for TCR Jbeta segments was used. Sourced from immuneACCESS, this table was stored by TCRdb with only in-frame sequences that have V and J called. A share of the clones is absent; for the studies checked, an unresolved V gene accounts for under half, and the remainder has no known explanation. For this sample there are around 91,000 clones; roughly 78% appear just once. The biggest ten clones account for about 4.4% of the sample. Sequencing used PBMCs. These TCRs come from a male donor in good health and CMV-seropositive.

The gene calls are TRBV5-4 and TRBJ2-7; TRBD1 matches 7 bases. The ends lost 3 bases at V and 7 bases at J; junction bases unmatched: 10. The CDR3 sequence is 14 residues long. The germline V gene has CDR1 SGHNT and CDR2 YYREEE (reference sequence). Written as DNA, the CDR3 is TGTGCCAGCAGCTCCCAGACCGACAGGGAGGAGCAGTACTTC. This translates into CASSSQTDREEQYF.

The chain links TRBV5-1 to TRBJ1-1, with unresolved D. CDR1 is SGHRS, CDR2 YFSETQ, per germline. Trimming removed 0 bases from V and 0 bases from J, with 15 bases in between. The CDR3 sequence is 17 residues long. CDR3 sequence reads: CASSLGIGPDMNTEAFF. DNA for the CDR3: TGCGCCAGCAGCTTGGGGATTGGTCCAGACATGAACACTGAAGCTTTCTTT.

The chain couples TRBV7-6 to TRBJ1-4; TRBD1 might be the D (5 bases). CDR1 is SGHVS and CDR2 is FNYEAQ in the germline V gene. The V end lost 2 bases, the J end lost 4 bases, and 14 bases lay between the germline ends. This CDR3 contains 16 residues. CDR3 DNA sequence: TGTGCCAGCAGCTTATGGTCCGCGGGGCGTAATGAAAAACTGTTTTTT. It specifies CASSLWSAGRNEKLFF.

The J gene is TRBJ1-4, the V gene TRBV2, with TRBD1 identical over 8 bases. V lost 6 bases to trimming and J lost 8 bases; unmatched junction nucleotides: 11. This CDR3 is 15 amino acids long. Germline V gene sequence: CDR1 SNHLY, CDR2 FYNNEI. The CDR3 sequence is CASRPRTGIAEKLFF. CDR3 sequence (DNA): TGTGCCAGCAGACCGAGGACAGGGATAGCGGAAAAACTGTTTTTT.

The CDR3 sequence: CASSGGGGLGTEAFF. The CDR3 DNA is TGCGCCAGCAGCGGGGGCGGGGGCTTAGGCACTGAAGCTTTCTTT. The rearrangement links TRBV5-1 to TRBJ1-1; possibly TRBD1 for D (6 bases). Between the trimmed V and J ends, which lost 4 bases and 4 bases, there was a span of 17 bases. The CDR3 is 15 amino acids. Germline CDR1 reads SGHRS; CDR2 reads YFSETQ.

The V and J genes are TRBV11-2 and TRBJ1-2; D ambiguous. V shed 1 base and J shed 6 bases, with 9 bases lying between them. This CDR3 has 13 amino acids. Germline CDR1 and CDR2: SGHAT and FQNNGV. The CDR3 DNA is TGTGCCAGCAGCTTAGGACAAAGGCATGGCTACACCTTC. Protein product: CASSLGQRHGYTF. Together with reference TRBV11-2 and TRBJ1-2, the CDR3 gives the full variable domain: EAGVAQSPRYKIIEKRQSVAFWCNPISGHATLYWYQQILGQGPKLLIQFQNNGVVDDSQLPKDRFSAERLKGVDSTLKIQPAKLEDSAVYLCASSLGQRHGYTFGSGTRLTVV.

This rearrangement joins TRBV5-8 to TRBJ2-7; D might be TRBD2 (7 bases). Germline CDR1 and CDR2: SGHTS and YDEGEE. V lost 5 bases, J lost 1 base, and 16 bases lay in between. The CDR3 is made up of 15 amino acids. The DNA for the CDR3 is TGTGCCAGCAGGACCTGGCGGGGGCTTTCCTACGAGCAGTACTTC. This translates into CASRTWRGLSYEQYF.

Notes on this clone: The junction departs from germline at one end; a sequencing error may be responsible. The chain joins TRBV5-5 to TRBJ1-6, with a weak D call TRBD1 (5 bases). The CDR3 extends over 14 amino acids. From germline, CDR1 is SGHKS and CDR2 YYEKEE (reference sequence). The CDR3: CASTLGGGDSPLHF. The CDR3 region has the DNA TGTGCCAGCACCTTGGGCGGGGGGGATTCACCCCTCCACTTT. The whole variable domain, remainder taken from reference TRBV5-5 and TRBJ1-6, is DAGVTQSPTHLIKTRGQQVTLRCSPISGHKSVSWYQQVLGQGPQFIFQYYEKEERGRGNFPDRFSARQFPNYSSELNVNALLLGDSALYLCASTLGGGDSPLHFGNGTRLTVT.

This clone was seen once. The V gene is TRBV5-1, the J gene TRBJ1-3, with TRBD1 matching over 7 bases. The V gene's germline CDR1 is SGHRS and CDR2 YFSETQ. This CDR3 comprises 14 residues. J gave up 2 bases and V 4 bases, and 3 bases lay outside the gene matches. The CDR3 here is CASSQGQPGNTIYF. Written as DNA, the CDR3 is TGCGCCAGCAGCCAGGGACAGCCTGGAAACACCATATATTTT.

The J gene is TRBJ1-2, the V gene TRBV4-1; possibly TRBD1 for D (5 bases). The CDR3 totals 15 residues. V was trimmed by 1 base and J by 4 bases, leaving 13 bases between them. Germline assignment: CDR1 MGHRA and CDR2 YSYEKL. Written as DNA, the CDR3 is TGCGCCAGCAGCCAAGTCGGAAGGGGAACCTATGGCTACACCTTC. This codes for CASSQVGRGTYGYTF.

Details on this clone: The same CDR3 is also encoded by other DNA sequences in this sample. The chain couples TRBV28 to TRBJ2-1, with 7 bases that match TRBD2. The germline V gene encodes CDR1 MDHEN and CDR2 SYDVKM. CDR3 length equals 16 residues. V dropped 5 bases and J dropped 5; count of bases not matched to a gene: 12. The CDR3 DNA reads TGTGCCAGCAGTACGGTGGACTCGGGGGGACACAATGAGCAGTTCTTC. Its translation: CASSTVDSGGHNEQFF.

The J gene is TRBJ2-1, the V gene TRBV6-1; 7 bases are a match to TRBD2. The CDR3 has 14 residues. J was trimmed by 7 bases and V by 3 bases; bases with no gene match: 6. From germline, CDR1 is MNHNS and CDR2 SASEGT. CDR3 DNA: TGTGCCAGCAGTGAGGTAGGCGGGGGTAATGAGCAGTTCTTC. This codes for CASSEVGGGNEQFF.

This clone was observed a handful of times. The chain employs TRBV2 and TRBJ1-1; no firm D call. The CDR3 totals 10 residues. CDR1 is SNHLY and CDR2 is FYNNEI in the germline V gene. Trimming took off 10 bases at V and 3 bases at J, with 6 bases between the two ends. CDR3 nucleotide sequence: TGTGCCACCCTAGACACTGAAGCTTTCTTT. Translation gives CATLDTEAFF. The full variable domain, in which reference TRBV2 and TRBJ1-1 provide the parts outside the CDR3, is EPEVTQTPSHQVTQMGQEVILRCVPISNHLYFYWYRQILGQKVEFLVSFYNNEISEKSEIFDDQFSVERPDGSNFTLKIRSTKLEDSAMYFCATLDTEAFFGQGTRLTVV.

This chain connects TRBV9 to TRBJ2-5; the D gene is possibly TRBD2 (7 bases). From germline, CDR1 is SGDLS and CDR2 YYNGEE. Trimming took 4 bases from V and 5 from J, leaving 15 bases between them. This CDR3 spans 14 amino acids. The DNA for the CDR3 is TGTGCCAGCAGCCCTAGGGGGGGTGGCGAGACCCAGTACTTC. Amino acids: CASSPRGGGETQYF.

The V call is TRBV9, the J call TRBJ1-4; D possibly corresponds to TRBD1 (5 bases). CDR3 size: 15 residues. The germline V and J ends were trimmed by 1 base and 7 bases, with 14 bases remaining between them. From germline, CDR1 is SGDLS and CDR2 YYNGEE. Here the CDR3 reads CASSVQGRGGEKLFF. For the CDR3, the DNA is TGTGCCAGCAGCGTACAGGGTCGGGGAGGTGAAAAACTGTTTTTT.

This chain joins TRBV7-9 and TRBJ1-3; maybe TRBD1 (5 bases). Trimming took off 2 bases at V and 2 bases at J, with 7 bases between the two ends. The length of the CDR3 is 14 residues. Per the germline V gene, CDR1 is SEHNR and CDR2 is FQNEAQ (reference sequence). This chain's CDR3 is CASSLLGAGNTIYF. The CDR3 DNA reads TGTGCCAGCAGCTTACTAGGGGCTGGAAACACCATATATTTT.

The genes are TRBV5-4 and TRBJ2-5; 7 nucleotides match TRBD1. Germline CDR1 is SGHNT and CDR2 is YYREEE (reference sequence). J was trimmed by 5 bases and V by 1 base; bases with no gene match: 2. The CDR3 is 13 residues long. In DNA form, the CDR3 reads TGTGCCAGCAGCTTGAGGGGGCGGGAGACCCAGTACTTC. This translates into CASSLRGRETQYF.

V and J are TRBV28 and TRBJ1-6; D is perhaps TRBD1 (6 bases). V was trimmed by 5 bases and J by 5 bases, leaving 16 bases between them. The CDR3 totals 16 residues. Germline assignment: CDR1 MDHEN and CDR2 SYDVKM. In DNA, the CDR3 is TGTGCCAGCAGTGCAAACAGGGTAGGAAATAATTCACCCCTCCACTTT. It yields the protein CASSANRVGNNSPLHF.

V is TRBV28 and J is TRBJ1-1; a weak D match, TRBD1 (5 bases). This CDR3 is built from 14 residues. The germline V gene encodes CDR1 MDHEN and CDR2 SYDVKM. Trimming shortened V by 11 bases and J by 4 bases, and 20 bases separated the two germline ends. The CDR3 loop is CALKPRGLPTEAFF. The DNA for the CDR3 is TGTGCCCTAAAACCTCGGGGGTTGCCCACTGAAGCTTTCTTT.

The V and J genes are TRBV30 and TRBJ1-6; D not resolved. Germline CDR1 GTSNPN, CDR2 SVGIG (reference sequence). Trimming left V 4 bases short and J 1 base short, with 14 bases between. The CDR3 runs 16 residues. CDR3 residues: CAWKVPGRSYNSPLHF. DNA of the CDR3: TGTGCCTGGAAGGTGCCCGGGAGGTCCTATAATTCACCCCTCCACTTT.

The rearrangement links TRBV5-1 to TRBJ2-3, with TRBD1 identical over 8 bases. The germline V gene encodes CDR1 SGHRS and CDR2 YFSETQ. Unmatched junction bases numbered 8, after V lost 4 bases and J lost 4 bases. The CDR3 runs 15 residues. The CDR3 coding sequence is TGCGCCAGCAGCCGCGGACAGGGTGGACCAGATACGCAGTATTTT. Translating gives CASSRGQGGPDTQYF.

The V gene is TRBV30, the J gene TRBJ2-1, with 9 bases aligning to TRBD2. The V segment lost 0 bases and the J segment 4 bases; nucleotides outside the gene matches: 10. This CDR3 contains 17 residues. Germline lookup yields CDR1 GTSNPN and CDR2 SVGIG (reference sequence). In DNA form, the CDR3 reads TGTGCCTGGAGTGTACGTCTTGGGACTAGCAAGTACAATGAGCAGTTCTTC. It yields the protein CAWSVRLGTSKYNEQFF.

The CDR3 coding sequence is TGCGCCAGCAGCTTGTCGGGGAGCACAGATACGCAGTATTTT. Translating it yields CASSLSGSTDTQYF. The chain recombines TRBV5-1 with TRBJ2-3; the D gene is possibly TRBD2 (5 bases). Trimming stripped 1 base from V and 0 bases from J, with 6 bases between. Germline-derived CDR1 and CDR2 are SGHRS and YFSETQ. CDR3 length: 14 amino acids.

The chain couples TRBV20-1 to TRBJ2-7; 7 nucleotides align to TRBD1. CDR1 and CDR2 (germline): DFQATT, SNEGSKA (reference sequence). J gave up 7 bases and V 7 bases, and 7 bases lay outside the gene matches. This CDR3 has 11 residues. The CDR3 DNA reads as TGCAGTGATGACAGGGTTTTGGAGCAGTACTTC. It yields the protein CSDDRVLEQYF.

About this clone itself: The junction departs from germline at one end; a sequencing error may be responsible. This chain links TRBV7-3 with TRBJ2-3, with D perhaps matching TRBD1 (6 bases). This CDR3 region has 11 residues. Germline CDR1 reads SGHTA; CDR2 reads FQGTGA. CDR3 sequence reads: CASSSGQGFSF. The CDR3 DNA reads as TGTGCCAGCAGCTCAGGGCAGGGGTTTTCATTT.

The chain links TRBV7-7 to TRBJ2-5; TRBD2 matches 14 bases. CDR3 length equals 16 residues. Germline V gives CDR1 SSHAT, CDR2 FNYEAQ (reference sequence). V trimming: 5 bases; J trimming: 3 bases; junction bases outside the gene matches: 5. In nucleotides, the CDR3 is TGTGCCAGCAGCCACGGGACTAGCGGGAGTAAAGAGACCCAGTACTTC. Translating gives CASSHGTSGSKETQYF.

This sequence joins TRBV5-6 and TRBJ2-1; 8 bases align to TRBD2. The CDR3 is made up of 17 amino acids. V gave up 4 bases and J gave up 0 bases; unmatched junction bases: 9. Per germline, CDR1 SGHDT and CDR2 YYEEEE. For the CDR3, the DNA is TGTGCCAGCAGCCACGATAGCGGGGTGAGCTCCTACAATGAGCAGTTCTTC. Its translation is CASSHDSGVSSYNEQFF.